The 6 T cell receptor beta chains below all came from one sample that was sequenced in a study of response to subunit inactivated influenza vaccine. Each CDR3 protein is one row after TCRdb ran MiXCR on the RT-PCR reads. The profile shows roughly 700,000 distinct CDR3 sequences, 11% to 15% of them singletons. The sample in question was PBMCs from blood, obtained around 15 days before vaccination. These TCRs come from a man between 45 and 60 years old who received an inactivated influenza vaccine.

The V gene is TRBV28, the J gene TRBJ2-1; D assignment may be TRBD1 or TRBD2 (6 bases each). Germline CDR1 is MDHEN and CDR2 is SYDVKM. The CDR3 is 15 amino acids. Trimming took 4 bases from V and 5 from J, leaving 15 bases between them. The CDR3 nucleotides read TGTGCCAGCAGTTCCATAAAGGGGGGAAACAATGAGCAGTTCTTC. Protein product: CASSSIKGGNNEQFF.

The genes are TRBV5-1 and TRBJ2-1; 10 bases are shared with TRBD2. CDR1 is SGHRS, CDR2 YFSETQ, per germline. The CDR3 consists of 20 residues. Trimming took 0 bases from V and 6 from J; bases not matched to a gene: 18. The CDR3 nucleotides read TGCGCCAGCAGCTTGGACGGACCAAGCGGGAGGGGTGCGACGGTCAATGAGCAGTTCTTC. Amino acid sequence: CASSLDGPSGRGATVNEQFF.

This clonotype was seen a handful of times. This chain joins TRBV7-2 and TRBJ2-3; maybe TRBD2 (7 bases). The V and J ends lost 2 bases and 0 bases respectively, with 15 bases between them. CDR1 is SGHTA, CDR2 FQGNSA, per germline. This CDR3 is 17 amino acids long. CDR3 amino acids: CASSLSRGGPSTDTQYF. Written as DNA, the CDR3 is TGTGCCAGCAGCTTAAGTAGGGGGGGCCCTAGCACAGATACGCAGTATTTT.

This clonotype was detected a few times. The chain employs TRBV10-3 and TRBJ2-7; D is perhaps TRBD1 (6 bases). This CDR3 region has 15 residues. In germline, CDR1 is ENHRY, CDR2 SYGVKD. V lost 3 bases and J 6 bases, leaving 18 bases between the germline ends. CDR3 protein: CAISDQTRGMAEQYF. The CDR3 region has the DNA TGTGCCATCAGTGACCAAACCAGGGGAATGGCCGAGCAGTACTTC.

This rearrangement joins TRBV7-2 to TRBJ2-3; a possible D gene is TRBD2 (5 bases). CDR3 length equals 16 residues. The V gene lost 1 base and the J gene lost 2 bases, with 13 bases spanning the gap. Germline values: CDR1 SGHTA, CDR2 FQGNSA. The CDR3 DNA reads TGTGCCAGCAGCTTAGTTCCGGGGTCCTACACAGATACGCAGTATTTT. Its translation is CASSLVPGSYTDTQYF.

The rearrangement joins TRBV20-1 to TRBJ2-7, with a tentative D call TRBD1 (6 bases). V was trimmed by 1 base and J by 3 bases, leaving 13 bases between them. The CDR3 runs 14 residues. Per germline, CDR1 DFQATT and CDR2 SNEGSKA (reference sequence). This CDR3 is CSARAEGVLYEQYF. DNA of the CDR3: TGCAGTGCTAGAGCCGAGGGGGTCCTCTACGAGCAGTACTTC.